This T cell receptor beta chain was observed in a study of cytomegalovirus exposure and HLA in healthy donors. The overall study: The early release's HLA-typed donors yielded 65 million to 85 million unique TCRs.

The PCR was carried out with 60 Vbeta primers and 13 Jbeta primers. Libraries were prepared by immunoSEQ multiplex PCR; TCRdb keeps only in-frame clonotypes and omits some of them. This listing includes more than 40,000 clones. Germline CDR1 is ENHRY and CDR2 is SYGVKD. The CDR3 is 16 residues long. Trimming took 0 bases from V and 4 from J; bases not matched to a gene: 8. The receptor's source is a male donor in good health and CMV-seronegative. This chain connects TRBV10-3 to TRBJ2-7, with TRBD2 matching 8 bases. The sequencing sample was made of PBMCs. The CDR3 is CAISESWREVEYEQYF. CDR3 coding DNA: TGTGCCATCAGTGAGTCTTGGCGGGAGGTCGAGTACGAGCAGTACTTC.